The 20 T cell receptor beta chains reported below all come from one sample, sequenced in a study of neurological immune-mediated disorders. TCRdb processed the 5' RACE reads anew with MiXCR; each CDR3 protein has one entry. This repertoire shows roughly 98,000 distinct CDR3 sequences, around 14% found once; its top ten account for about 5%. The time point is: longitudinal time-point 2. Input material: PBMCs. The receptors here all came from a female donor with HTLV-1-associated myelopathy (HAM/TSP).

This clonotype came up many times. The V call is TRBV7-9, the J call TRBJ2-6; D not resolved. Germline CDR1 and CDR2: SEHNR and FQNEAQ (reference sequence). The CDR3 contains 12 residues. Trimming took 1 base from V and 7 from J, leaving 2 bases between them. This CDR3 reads CASSLVANVLTF. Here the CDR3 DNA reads TGTGCCAGCAGCTTAGTAGCCAACGTCCTGACTTTC. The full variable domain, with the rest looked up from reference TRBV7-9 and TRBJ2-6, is DTGVSQNPRHKITKRGQNVTFRCDPISEHNRLYWYRQTLGQGPEFLTYFQNEAQLEKSRLLSDRFSAERPKGSFSTLEIQRTEQGDSAMYLCASSLVANVLTFGAGSRLTVL.

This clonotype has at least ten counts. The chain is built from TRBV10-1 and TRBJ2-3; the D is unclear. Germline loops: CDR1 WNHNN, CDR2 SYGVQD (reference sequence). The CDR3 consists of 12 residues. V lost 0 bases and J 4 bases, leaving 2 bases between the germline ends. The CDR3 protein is CASSESSDTQYF. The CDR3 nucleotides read TGCGCCAGCAGTGAGTCTTCAGATACGCAGTATTTT.

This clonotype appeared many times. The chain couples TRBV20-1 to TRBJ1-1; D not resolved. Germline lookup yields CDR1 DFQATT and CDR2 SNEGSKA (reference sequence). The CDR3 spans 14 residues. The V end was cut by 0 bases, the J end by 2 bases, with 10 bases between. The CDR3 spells CSARDFSRNTEAFF. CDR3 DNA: TGCAGTGCTAGAGATTTTAGCAGAAACACTGAAGCTTTCTTT.

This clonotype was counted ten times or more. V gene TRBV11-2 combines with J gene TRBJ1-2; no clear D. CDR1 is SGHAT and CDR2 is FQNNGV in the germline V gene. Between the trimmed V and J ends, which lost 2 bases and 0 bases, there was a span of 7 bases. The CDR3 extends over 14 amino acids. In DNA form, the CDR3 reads TGTGCCAGCAGCTTATCCGTTGCTAACTATGGCTACACCTTC. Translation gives CASSLSVANYGYTF.

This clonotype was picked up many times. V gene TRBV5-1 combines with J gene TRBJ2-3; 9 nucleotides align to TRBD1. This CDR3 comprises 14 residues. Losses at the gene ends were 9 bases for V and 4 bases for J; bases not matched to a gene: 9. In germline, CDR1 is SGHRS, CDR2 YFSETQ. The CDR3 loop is CANRWTGVADTQYF. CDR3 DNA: TGCGCCAATCGTTGGACAGGGGTCGCAGATACGCAGTATTTT.

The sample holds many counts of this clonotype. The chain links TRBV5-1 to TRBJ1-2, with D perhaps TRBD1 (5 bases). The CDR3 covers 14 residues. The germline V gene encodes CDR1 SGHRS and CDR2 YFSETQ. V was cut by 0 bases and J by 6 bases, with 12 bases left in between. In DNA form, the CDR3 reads TGCGCCAGCAGCTTGGTAGGGGCGGAAGATGGCTACACCTTC. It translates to CASSLVGAEDGYTF.

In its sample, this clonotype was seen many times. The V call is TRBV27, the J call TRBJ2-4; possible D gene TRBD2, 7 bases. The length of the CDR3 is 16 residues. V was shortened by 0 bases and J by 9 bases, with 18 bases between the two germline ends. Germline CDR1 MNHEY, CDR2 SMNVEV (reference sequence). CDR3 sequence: CASSLSLGGAAGIQYF. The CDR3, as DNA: TGTGCCAGCAGTTTATCGCTAGGGGGGGCCGCGGGCATTCAGTACTTC.

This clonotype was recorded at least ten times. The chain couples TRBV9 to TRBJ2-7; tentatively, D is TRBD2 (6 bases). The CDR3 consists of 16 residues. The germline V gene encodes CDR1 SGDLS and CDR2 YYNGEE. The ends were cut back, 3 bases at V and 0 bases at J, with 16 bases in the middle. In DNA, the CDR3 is TGTGCCAGCAGCGAGTCAATTGCGGGACCCTCCTACGAGCAGTACTTC. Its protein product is CASSESIAGPSYEQYF.

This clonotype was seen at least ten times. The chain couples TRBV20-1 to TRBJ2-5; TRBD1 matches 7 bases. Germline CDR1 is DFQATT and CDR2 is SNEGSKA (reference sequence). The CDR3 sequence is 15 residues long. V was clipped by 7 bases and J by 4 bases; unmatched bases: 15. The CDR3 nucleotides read TGCAGTGTCGACCGGGACAGTAACCCACGAGAGACCCAGTACTTC. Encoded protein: CSVDRDSNPRETQYF.

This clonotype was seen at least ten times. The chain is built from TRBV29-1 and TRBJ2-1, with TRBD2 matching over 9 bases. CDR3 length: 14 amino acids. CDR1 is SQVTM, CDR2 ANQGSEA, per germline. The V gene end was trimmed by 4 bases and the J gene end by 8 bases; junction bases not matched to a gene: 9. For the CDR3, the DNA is TGCAGCGTTGCAGGCGGGGGGGGAATCGATGAGCAGTTCTTC. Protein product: CSVAGGGGIDEQFF.

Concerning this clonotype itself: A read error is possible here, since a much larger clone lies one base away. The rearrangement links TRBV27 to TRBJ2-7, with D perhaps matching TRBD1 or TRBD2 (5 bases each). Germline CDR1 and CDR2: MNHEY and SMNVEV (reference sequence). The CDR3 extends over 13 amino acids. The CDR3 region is CVSKQGEAYEQYF. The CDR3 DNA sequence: TGTGTCAGCAAGCAGGGAGAGGCCTACGAGCAGTACTTC.

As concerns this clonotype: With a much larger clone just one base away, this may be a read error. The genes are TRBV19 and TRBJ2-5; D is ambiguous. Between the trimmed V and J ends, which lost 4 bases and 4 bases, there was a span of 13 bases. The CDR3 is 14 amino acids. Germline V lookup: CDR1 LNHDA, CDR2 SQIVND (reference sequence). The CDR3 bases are TGTGCCAGTAGTACCTCGGACCGAGGAGAGACCCAGTACTTC. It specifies CASSTSDRGETQYF.

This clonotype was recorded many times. CDR3: CASSDRDRGPTEAFF. DNA for the CDR3: TGCGCCAGCAGCGACCGGGACAGGGGGCCCACTGAAGCTTTCTTT. This chain joins TRBV5-1 and TRBJ1-1; 12 bases are a match to TRBD1. The CDR3 sequence is 15 residues long. Germline loops: CDR1 SGHRS, CDR2 YFSETQ. After removal of 4 bases from V and 4 bases from J, the junction contained 5 bases not matched to a gene.

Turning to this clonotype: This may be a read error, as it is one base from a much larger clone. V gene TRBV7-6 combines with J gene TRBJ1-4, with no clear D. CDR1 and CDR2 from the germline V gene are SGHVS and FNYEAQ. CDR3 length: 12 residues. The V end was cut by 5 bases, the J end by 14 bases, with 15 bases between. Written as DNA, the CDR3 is TGTGCCAGCAGCACACGAACCCCAGAGCTGTTTTTT. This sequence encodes CASSTRTPELFF.

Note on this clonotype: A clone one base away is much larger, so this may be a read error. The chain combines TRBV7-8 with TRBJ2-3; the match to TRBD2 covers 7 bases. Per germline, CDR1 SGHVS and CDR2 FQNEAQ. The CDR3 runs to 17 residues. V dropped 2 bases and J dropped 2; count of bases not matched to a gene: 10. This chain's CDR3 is CASSLRQRGESTDTQYF. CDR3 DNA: TGTGCCAGCAGCTTAAGACAACGGGGGGAGTCCACAGATACGCAGTATTTT.

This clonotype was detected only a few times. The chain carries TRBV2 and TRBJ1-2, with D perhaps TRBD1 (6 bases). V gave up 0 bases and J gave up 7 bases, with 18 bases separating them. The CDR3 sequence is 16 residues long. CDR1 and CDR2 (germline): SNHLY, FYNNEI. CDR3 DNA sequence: TGTGCCAGCAGTGAAGCGATTCGGGCAGGGGCTGGTGGCTACACCTTC. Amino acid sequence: CASSEAIRAGAGGYTF.

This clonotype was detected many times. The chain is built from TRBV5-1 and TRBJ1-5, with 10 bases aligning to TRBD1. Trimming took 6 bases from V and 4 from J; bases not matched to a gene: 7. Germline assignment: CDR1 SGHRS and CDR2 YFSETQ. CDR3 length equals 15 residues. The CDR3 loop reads CASTPGQGFNQPQHF. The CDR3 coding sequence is TGCGCCAGCACACCGGGACAGGGGTTTAATCAGCCCCAGCATTTT.

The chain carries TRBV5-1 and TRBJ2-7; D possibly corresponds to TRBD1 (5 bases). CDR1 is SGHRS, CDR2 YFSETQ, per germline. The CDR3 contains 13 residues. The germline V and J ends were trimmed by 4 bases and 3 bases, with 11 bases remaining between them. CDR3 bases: TGCGCCAGCAGCGTCGACAGCCTCTACGAGCAGTACTTC. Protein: CASSVDSLYEQYF.

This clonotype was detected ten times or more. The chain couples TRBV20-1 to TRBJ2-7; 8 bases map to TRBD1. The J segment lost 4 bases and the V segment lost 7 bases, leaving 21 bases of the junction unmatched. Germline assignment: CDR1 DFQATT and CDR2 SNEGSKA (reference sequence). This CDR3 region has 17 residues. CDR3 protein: CSGELGNPDRVTYEQYF. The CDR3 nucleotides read TGCAGTGGCGAGCTGGGTAATCCGGACAGGGTTACATACGAGCAGTACTTC.

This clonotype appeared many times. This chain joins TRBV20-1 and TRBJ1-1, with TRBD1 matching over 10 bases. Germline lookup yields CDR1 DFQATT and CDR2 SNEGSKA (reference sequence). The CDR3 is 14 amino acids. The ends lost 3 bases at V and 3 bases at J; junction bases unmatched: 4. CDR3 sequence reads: CSARGGQGHTEAFF. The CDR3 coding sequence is TGCAGTGCTAGGGGGGGACAGGGGCACACTGAAGCTTTCTTT.